The entry below gives a single T cell receptor beta chain sequence along with its context. Which antigen it targets is not known. No base quality values were provided; no much bigger clone lies one nucleotide off. This specimen comes from a study of T cell changes during pregnancy in multiple sclerosis (dated by TCRdb to the late 2010s). Some background on the complete study: In women with multiple sclerosis, the researchers looked at how the T cell repertoire shifted as pregnancy progressed.

The CDR3 has 15 amino acids, counting the end cysteine and phenylalanine. CDR3 DNA is the only sequence kept; it has 45 bases, read in frame from the first base. From the germline V gene (reference sequence), CDR1 is LNHDA and CDR2 is SQIVND. V is pruned by 5 bases and J by 4 bases, leaving 9 bases of the junction without a gene match. The library was made by the immunoSEQ multiplex PCR assay. Here the immuneACCESS table is served through TCRdb, limited to in-frame sequences with V and J called. Missing clones are a known gap in these copies; in checked studies unresolved V genes cover under half, and the rest lacks a known reason. In all, the sample holds roughly 110,000 clones, and around 92% of those were seen once. The ten largest clones take up around 0.8% of the sample.

This sample comprised peripheral blood, obtained in the third trimester of pregnancy. This sequence originates from a female donor in good health, enrolled as a control in a pregnancy study. Recombination linked TRBV19 to TRBJ2-5; 8 of the junction bases match TRBD1. The sequence in DNA is TGTGCCAGTAGTGGGCAGGGGGCGGGAACAGAGACCCAGTACTTC. Its translation reads: CASSGQGAGTETQYF.